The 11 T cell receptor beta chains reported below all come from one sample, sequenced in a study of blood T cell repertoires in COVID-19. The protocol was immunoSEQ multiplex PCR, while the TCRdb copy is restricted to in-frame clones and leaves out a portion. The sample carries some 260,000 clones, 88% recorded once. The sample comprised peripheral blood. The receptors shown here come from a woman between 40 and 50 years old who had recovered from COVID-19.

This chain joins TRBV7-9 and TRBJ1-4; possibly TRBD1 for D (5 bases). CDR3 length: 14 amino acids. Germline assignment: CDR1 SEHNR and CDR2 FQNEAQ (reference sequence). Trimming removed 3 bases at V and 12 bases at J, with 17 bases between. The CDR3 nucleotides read TGTGCCAGCAGCTTGGTTGGCTGGGGGGAGGAACTGTTTTTT. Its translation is CASSLVGWGEELFF.

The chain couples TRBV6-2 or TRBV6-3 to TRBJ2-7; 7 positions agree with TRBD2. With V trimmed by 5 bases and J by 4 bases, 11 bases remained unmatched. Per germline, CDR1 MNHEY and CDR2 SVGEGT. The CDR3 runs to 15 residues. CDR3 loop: CASSTGDYPEYEQYF. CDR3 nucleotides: TGTGCCAGCAGTACGGGGGACTACCCCGAATACGAGCAGTACTTC.

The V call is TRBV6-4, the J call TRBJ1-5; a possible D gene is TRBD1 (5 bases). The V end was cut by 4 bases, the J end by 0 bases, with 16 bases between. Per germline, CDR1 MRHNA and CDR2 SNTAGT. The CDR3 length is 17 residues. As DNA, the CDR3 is TGTGCCAGCAGTGCCCCTGGGGGAGGGGATAGCAATCAGCCCCAGCATTTT. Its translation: CASSAPGGGDSNQPQHF.

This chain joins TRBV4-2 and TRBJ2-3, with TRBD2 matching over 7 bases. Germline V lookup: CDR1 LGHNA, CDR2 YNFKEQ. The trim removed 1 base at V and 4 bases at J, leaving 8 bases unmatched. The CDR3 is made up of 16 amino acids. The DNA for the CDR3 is TGTGCCAGCAGCCAAGGGTCCGGCGGGAGTCCAGATACGCAGTATTTT. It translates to CASSQGSGGSPDTQYF.

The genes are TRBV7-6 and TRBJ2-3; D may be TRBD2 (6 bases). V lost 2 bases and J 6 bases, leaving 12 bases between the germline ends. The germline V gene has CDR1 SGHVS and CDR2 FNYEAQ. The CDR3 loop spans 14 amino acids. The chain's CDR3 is CASSLTAGPDTQYF. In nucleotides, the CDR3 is TGTGCCAGCAGCTTAACGGCGGGACCCGATACGCAGTATTTT.

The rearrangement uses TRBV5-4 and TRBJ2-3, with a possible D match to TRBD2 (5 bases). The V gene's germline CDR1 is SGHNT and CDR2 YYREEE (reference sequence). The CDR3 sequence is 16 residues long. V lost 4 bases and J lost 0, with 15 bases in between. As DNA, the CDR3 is TGTGCCAGCAGCCCCGGACTCTATCTCAGCACAGATACGCAGTATTTT. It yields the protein CASSPGLYLSTDTQYF.

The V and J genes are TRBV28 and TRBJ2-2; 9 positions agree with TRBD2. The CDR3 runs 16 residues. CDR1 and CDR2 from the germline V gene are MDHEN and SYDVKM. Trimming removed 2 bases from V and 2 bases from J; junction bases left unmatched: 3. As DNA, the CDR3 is TGTGCCAGCAGTTTAGGGACTAGCAGAAACACCGGGGAGCTGTTTTTT. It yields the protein CASSLGTSRNTGELFF. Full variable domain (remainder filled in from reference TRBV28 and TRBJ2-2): DVKVTQSSRYLVKRTGEKVFLECVQDMDHENMFWYRQDPGLGLRLIYFSYDVKMKEKGDIPEGYSVSREKKERFSLILESASTNQTSMYLCASSLGTSRNTGELFFGEGSRLTVL.

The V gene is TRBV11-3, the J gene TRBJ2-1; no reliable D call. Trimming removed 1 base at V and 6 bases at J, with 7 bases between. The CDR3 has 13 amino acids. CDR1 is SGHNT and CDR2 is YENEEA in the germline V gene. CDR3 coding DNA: TGTGCCAGCAGCTTAGGGCCCCCCAATGAGCAGTTCTTC. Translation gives CASSLGPPNEQFF.

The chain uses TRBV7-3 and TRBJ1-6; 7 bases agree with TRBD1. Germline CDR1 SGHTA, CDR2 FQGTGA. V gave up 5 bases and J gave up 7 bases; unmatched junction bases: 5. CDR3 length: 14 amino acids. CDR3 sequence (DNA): TGTGCCAGCAGCGCGGGACAGAAAAATTCACCCCTCCACTTT. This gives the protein CASSAGQKNSPLHF. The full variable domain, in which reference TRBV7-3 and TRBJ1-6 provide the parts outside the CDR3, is GAGVSQTPSNKVTEKGKYVELRCDPISGHTALYWYRQSLGQGPEFLIYFQGTGAADDSGLPNDRFFAVRPEGSVSTLKIQRTERGDSAVYLCASSAGQKNSPLHFGNGTRLTVT.

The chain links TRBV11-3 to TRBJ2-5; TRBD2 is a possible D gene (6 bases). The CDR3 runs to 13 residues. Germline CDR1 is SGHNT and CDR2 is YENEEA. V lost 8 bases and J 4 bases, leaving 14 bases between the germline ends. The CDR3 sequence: CASGGLEGETQYF. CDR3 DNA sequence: TGTGCCAGCGGGGGGTTGGAGGGAGAGACCCAGTACTTC.

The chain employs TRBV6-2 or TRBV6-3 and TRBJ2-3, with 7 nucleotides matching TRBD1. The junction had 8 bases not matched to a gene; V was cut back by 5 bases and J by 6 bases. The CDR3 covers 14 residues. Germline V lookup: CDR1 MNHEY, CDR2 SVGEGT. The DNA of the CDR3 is TGTGCCAGCAGTCGCGAGATAGGGGGCGATACGCAGTATTTT. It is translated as CASSREIGGDTQYF.